This entry is about one TCR beta chain. The sample originates from a study of OX40 agonist ivuxolimab in advanced cancers. The overall study: Anti-PD-1, anti-PD-L1 or anti-CTLA-4 therapy given earlier was allowed, and 40% had some.

Sequencing was performed with immunoSEQ multiplex PCR; in TCRdb, only in-frame clones are kept and a portion is missing. The sample lists 73,000 or so clones; roughly 92% were seen once. This CDR3 has 14 amino acids. V shed 7 bases and J 4 bases; nucleotides not matched to a gene: 7. The germline V gene has CDR1 SGDLS and CDR2 YYNGEE. The genes are TRBV9 and TRBJ2-2; 7 bases line up with TRBD2. This material consisted of CD4+ or CD8+ T cells sorted from blood, taken in a trial of the OX40 agonist ivuxolimab. This receptor was taken from an adult with an advanced solid tumor such as melanoma, head and neck, liver or kidney cancer. In DNA form, the CDR3 reads TGTGCCAGCCCCTGCGGGAGTTTCACCGGGGAGCTGTTTTTT. This sequence encodes CASPCGSFTGELFF.